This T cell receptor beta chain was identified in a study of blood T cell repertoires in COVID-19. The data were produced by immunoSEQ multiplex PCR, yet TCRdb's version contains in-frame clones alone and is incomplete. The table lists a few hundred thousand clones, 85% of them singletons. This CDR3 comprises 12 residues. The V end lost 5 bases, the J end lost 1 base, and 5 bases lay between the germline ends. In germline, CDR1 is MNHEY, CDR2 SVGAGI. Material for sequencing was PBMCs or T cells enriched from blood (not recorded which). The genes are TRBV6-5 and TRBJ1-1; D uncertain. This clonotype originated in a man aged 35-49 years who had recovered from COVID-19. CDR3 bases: TGTGCCAGCAGTCACAAGAACACTGAAGCTTTCTTT. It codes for CASSHKNTEAFF.